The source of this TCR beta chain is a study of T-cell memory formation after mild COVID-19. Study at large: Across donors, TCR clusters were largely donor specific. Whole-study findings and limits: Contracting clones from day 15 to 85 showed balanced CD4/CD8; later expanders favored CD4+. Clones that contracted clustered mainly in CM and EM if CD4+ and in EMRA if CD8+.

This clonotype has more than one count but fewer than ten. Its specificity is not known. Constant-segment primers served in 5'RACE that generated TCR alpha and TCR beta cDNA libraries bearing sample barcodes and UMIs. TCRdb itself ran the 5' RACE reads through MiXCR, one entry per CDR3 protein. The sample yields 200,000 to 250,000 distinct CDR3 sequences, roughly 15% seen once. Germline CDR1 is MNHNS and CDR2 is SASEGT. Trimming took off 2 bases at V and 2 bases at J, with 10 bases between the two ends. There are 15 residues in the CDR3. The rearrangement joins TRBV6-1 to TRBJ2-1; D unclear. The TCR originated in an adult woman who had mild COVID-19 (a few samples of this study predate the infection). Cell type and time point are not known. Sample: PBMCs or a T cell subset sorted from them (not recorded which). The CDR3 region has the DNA TGTGCCAGCAGTGAATCGGTACAACCCTACAATGAGCAGTTCTTC. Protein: CASSESVQPYNEQFF.